The clone carrying this T cell receptor beta chain appeared once. CDR1 and CDR2 (germline): SNHLY, FYNNEI. This CDR3 region has 15 residues. With 4 bases clipped from V and 2 bases from J, the junction kept 5 bases outside the gene matches. Source study methods: How many nucleated cells were present was estimated from reference gene primer amplification. Sequencing was performed with immunoSEQ multiplex PCR; in TCRdb, only in-frame clones are kept and a portion is missing. V, J and clone size derive from that table, while D and trimming were established from the DNA sequence. The data show some 150,000 clones, with 89% seen just once and 2.5% to 3% held by the top ten. This sample was included in a study of blood T cell repertoires in COVID-19. Whole-study context: Collection of acute and convalescent COVID-19 samples took place in the United States, Italy and Spain. Sources were T cells, B-cell-depleted T cells, or PBMCs; the material itself was cDNA or gDNA.

The sequence was obtained from a man aged 55 to 70 with acute or convalescent COVID-19. Source material: peripheral blood. The rearrangement uses TRBV2 and TRBJ2-3, with 8 bases aligning to TRBD2. This chain's CDR3 is CASSVILAATDTQYF. CDR3 nucleotide sequence: TGTGCCAGCAGTGTAATACTAGCGGCCACAGATACGCAGTATTTT.